These 9 T cell receptor beta chains came from one sample sequenced in a study of somatic mutations in cytotoxic T cells in rheumatoid arthritis. Sequencing was performed with immunoSEQ multiplex PCR; in TCRdb, only in-frame clones are kept and a portion is missing. The sample gives tens of thousands of clones, 65% to 85% of which show up once; around 11% is in the top ten. The sample taken for sequencing was CD8+ T cells sorted from blood. These TCRs come from an adult with rheumatoid arthritis.

The chain carries TRBV6-5 and TRBJ2-1; D perhaps matches TRBD2 (5 bases). Between the trimmed V and J ends, which lost 0 bases and 2 bases, there was a span of 11 bases. Germline-derived CDR1 and CDR2 are MNHEY and SVGAGI. The CDR3 has 16 amino acids. Here the CDR3 reads CASSYSKRFAYNEQFF. The CDR3, as DNA: TGTGCCAGCAGTTACTCGAAGCGGTTTGCCTACAATGAGCAGTTCTTC.

This clone has only a few counts. The V call is TRBV5-4, the J call TRBJ1-2; possibly TRBD1 for D (6 bases). The CDR3 extends over 14 amino acids. V was shortened by 1 base and J by 2 bases, with 9 bases between the two germline ends. The V gene's germline CDR1 is SGHNT and CDR2 YYREEE (reference sequence). The DNA of the CDR3 is TGTGCCAGCAGCTTGACAGGGAACAACTATGGCTACACCTTC. This sequence encodes CASSLTGNNYGYTF.

The V call is TRBV2, the J call TRBJ1-1; D is unresolved. Germline CDR1 and CDR2: SNHLY and FYNNEI. The CDR3 has 12 residues. The germline V and J ends were trimmed by 4 bases and 8 bases, with 11 bases remaining between them. The CDR3 is CASSVGIREAFF. CDR3 sequence (DNA): TGTGCCAGCAGTGTTGGAATCCGGGAAGCTTTCTTT.

This clone was detected once. The gene calls are TRBV7-2 and TRBJ2-7; possible D gene TRBD2, 6 bases. Per germline, CDR1 SGHTA and CDR2 FQGNSA. The CDR3 spans 13 residues. Trimming took off 3 bases at V and 3 bases at J, with 9 bases between the two ends. The CDR3 loop is CASSFGGGYEQYF. The CDR3 coding sequence is TGTGCCAGCAGCTTCGGGGGAGGCTACGAGCAGTACTTC.

Regarding this clone: This same CDR3 is encoded by further DNA sequences in the sample. This sequence joins TRBV5-1 and TRBJ1-2; 8 bases map to TRBD1. CDR3 length equals 13 residues. Germline V gives CDR1 SGHRS, CDR2 YFSETQ. The junction had 7 bases not matched to a gene; V was cut back by 4 bases and J by 8 bases. The CDR3 DNA sequence: TGCGCCAGCAGCGGCGGACAGGGAGACGGCTACACCTTC. Protein product: CASSGGQGDGYTF.

V and J are TRBV27 and TRBJ1-5; the match to TRBD1 covers 9 bases. CDR1 MNHEY and CDR2 SMNVEV come from the germline V gene (reference sequence). This CDR3 has 17 residues. V shed 4 bases, J shed 4 bases, and the junction held 11 bases outside the gene matches. This CDR3 reads CASSSVPMDRGNQPQHF. The CDR3 DNA sequence: TGTGCCAGCAGTTCCGTCCCCATGGACAGGGGAAATCAGCCCCAGCATTTT.

The chain employs TRBV6-4 and TRBJ2-1, with D tentatively TRBD1 or TRBD2 (6 bases each). With 6 bases removed from V and 5 bases from J, the gap between germline ends came to 17 bases. The CDR3 extends over 15 amino acids. Germline CDR1 and CDR2: MRHNA and SNTAGT. The CDR3 bases are TGTGCCAGCAGCGAGGGTAGGGGGGACCACAATGAGCAGTTCTTC. This translates into CASSEGRGDHNEQFF.

This clone has more than one count but fewer than ten. This sequence joins TRBV7-8 and TRBJ1-3, with D hard to call. Deletions cut 8 bases from V and 0 bases from J, with 5 bases between. Germline V gives CDR1 SGHVS, CDR2 FQNEAQ. This CDR3 has 12 residues. The CDR3: CASGISGNTIYF. The CDR3 DNA reads as TGTGCCAGCGGGATCTCTGGAAACACCATATATTTT.

V usage is TRBV6-5 and J usage is TRBJ1-6; D remains ambiguous. Germline loops: CDR1 MNHEY, CDR2 SVGAGI. The CDR3 extends over 15 amino acids. Trimming stripped 0 bases from V and 6 bases from J, with 9 bases between. The CDR3 loop is CASSYSTGVNSPLHF. The CDR3 DNA reads TGTGCCAGCAGTTACTCGACCGGGGTTAATTCACCCCTCCACTTT.